A single sample gave rise to the 9 T cell receptor beta chains below, sequenced in a study of cytomegalovirus exposure and HLA in healthy donors. Primers included in the PCR were 60 Vbeta and 13 Jbeta primers. Measured with immunoSEQ multiplex PCR; TCRdb has only the in-frame clones, and not every one. This table holds under 200,000 clones, roughly 13% found once. Sequenced: PBMCs. The receptors here all came from a man aged 45-60 years in good health and CMV-seropositive.

This chain links TRBV20-1 with TRBJ1-2, with D possibly TRBD1 on 6 matching bases. The CDR3 contains 11 residues. The germline gives CDR1 DFQATT, CDR2 SNEGSKA (reference sequence). V dropped 1 base and J dropped 11 bases, with 11 bases sitting between them. CDR3 sequence reads: CSARVQGTYTF. Written as DNA, the CDR3 is TGCAGTGCTAGAGTACAGGGTACTTACACCTTC.

This clone was counted between two and nine times. The genes are TRBV28 and TRBJ1-5; D is ambiguous. Germline CDR1 is MDHEN and CDR2 is SYDVKM. The CDR3 length is 15 residues. V was trimmed by 5 bases and J by 2 bases, leaving 13 bases between them. CDR3 loop: CASSDLGVGNQPQHF. DNA of the CDR3: TGTGCCAGCAGTGATCTCGGGGTAGGCAATCAGCCCCAGCATTTT.

This clone was counted only a few times. The chain joins TRBV28 to TRBJ2-7, with 8 bases aligning to TRBD1. In germline, CDR1 is MDHEN, CDR2 SYDVKM. The CDR3 sequence is 14 residues long. The trim removed 3 bases at V and 7 bases at J, leaving 8 bases unmatched. The CDR3 reads CASSFSGGTGEQYV. The DNA of the CDR3 is TGTGCCAGCAGTTTCTCAGGGGGCACGGGGGAGCAGTACGTC.

The table lists this clone with a few counts. This chain joins TRBV7-2 and TRBJ2-4; 7 bases are a match to TRBD2. CDR3 length: 12 amino acids. Germline-derived CDR1 and CDR2 are SGHTA and FQGNSA. The J segment lost 9 bases and the V segment lost 4 bases, leaving 3 bases of the junction unmatched. The CDR3 DNA is TGTGCCAGCAGCTCGGGGGGTGGCATTCAGTACTTC. It yields the protein CASSSGGGIQYF. Together with reference TRBV7-2 and TRBJ2-4, the CDR3 gives the full variable domain: GAGVSQSPSNKVTEKGKDVELRCDPISGHTALYWYRQSLGQGLEFLIYFQGNSAPDKSGLPSDRFSAERTGGSVSTLTIQRTQQEDSAVYLCASSSGGGIQYFGAGTRLSVL.

The chain is built from TRBV19 and TRBJ1-2; D unresolved. The germline V gene has CDR1 LNHDA and CDR2 SQIVND (reference sequence). The CDR3 totals 12 residues. The V end was cut by 6 bases, the J end by 3 bases, with 8 bases between. The DNA of the CDR3 is TGTGCCAGTAGATCTAGAGACTATGGCTACACCTTC. Translating gives CASRSRDYGYTF.

J is TRBJ2-5 and V is TRBV19; possible D gene TRBD2, 5 bases. Germline V gene lookup returns CDR1 LNHDA and CDR2 SQIVND (reference sequence). V dropped 5 bases and J dropped 4 bases, with 11 bases sitting between them. The CDR3 sequence is 13 residues long. The DNA for the CDR3 is TGTGCCAGTAGTTTTTCGAGGGCAGAGACCCAGTACTTC. Translating it yields CASSFSRAETQYF.

This clone showed up just a few times. The rearrangement joins TRBV19 to TRBJ1-3; 8 bases agree with TRBD1. J gave up 4 bases and V 9 bases, and 11 bases lay outside the gene matches. This CDR3 contains 15 residues. The germline gives CDR1 LNHDA, CDR2 SQIVND (reference sequence). The CDR3 coding sequence is TGTGCCAGCCGCTCCAGGGGGCTAAAGGGAAACACCATATATTTT. Protein: CASRSRGLKGNTIYF. The whole variable domain, remainder taken from reference TRBV19 and TRBJ1-3, is DGGITQSPKYLFRKEGQNVTLSCEQNLNHDAMYWYRQDPGQGLRLIYYSQIVNDFQKGDIAEGYSVSREKKESFPLTVTSAQKNPTAFYLCASRSRGLKGNTIYFGEGSWLTVV.

About this clone itself: Other DNA sequences in this sample translate to the same CDR3. The gene calls are TRBV13 and TRBJ1-1; D not certain. CDR3 length: 14 residues. V lost 2 bases to trimming and J lost 1 base, with 8 bases between them. CDR1 and CDR2 (germline): PRHDT, FYEKMQ (reference sequence). CDR3 in DNA: TGTGCCAGCAGCTTAAGATCCGGGAACACTGAAGCTTTCTTT. Residues: CASSLRSGNTEAFF.

The chain couples TRBV11-2 to TRBJ2-5; 12 nucleotides match TRBD1. The CDR3 is 15 amino acids. V shed 5 bases and J 5 bases; nucleotides not matched to a gene: 6. CDR1 is SGHAT and CDR2 is FQNNGV in the germline V gene. The CDR3 nucleotides are TGTGCCAGCAGCCGGGACAGGGGGCGAGTGGAGACCCAGTACTTC. This gives the protein CASSRDRGRVETQYF.